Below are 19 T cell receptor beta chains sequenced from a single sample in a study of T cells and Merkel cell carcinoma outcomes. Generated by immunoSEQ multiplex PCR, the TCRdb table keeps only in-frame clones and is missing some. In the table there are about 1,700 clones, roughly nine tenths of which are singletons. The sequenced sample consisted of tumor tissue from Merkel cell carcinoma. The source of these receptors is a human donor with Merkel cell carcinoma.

The CDR3 loop reads CASSVGTDAGYTF. The CDR3 nucleotides read TGTGCCAGCAGCGTAGGCACAGATGCGGGCTACACCTTC. The gene calls are TRBV9 and TRBJ1-2; D unresolved. Looked up from germline, CDR1 is SGDLS and CDR2 is YYNGEE. The V end was cut by 0 bases, the J end by 8 bases, with 11 bases between. The CDR3 has 13 residues.

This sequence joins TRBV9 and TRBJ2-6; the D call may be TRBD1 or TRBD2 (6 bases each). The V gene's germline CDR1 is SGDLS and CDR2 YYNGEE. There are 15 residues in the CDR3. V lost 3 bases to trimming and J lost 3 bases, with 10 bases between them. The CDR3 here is CASSGGGLGANVLTF. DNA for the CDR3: TGTGCCAGCAGCGGTGGGGGGCTTGGGGCCAACGTCCTGACTTTC.

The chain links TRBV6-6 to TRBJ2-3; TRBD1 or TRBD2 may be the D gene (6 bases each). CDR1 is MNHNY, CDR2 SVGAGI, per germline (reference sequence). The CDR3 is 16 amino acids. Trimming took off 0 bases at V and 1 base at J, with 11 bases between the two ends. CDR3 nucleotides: TGTGCCAGCAGTTACTCTGGGGGGCTCCGCACAGATACGCAGTATTTT. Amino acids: CASSYSGGLRTDTQYF.

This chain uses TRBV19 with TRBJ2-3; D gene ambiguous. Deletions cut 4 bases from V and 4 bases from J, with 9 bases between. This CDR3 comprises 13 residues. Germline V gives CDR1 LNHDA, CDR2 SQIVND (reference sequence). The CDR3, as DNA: TGTGCCAGTAGTACTCTTGGGGCAGATACGCAGTATTTT. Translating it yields CASSTLGADTQYF. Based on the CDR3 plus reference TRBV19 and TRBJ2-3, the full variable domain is DGGITQSPKYLFRKEGQNVTLSCEQNLNHDAMYWYRQDPGQGLRLIYYSQIVNDFQKGDIAEGYSVSREKKESFPLTVTSAQKNPTAFYLCASSTLGADTQYFGPGTRLTVL.

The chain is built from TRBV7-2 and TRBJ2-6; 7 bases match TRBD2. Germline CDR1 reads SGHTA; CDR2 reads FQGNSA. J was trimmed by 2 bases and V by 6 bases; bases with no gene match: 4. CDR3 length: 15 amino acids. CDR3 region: CASRPAGPGANVLTF. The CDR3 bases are TGTGCCAGCAGACCAGCGGGGCCTGGGGCCAACGTCCTGACTTTC.

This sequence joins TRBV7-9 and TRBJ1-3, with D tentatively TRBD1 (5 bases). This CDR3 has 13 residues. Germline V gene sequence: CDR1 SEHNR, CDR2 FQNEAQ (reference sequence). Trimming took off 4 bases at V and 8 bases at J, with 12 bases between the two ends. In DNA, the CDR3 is TGTGCCAGCAGCTCGCAGGGATTAGACACCATATATTTT. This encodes CASSSQGLDTIYF.

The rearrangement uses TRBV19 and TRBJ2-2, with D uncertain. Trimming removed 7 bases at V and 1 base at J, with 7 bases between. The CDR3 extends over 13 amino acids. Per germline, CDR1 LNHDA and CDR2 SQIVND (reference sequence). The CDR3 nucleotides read TGTGCCAGTAACGCAGGGAACACCGGGGAGCTGTTTTTT. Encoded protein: CASNAGNTGELFF.

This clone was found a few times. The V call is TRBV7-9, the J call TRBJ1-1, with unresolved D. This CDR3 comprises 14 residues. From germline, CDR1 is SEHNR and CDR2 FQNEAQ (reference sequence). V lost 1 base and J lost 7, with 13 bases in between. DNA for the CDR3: TGTGCCAGCAGCTTAGGATCTGGCCTATTTGAAGCTTTCTTT. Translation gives CASSLGSGLFEAFF.

The CDR3 loop is CASSRTVDSYEQYF. The CDR3 DNA reads TGTGCCAGCTCTAGGACAGTAGATTCCTACGAGCAGTACTTC. V usage is TRBV18 and J usage is TRBJ2-7; D is perhaps TRBD1 (6 bases). This CDR3 contains 14 residues. The germline V gene has CDR1 KGHSH and CDR2 LQKENI. Trimming took 6 bases from V and 1 from J, leaving 13 bases between them.

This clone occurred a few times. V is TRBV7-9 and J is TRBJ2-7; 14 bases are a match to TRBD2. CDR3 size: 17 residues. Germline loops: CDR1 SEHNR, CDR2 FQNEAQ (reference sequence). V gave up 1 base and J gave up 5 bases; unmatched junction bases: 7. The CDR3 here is CASSLGGLAGDPHEQYF. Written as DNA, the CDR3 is TGTGCCAGCAGCTTAGGGGGACTAGCGGGGGACCCCCACGAGCAGTACTTC.

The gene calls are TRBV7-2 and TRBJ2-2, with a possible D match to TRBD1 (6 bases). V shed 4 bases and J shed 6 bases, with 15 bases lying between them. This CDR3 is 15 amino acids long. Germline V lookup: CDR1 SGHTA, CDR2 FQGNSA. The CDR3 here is CASSSRTERAGELFF. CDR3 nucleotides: TGTGCCAGCAGCTCTCGGACAGAGAGGGCCGGGGAGCTGTTTTTT.

The CDR3 loop reads CASSQPGQGWDTQYF. Written as DNA, the CDR3 is TGTGCCAGCAGCCAGCCGGGACAGGGGTGGGATACGCAGTATTTT. This chain links TRBV7-8 with TRBJ2-3; 10 bases are a match to TRBD1. CDR1 and CDR2 from the germline V gene are SGHVS and FQNEAQ. With V trimmed by 5 bases and J by 6 bases, 8 bases remained unmatched. The CDR3 consists of 15 residues.

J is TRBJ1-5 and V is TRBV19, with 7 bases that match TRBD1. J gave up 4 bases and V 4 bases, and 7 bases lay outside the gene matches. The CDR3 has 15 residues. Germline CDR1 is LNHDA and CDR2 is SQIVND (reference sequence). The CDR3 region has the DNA TGTGCCAGTAGTACATCCGGGACAGTAAATCAGCCCCAGCATTTT. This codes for CASSTSGTVNQPQHF. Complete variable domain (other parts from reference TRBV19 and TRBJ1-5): DGGITQSPKYLFRKEGQNVTLSCEQNLNHDAMYWYRQDPGQGLRLIYYSQIVNDFQKGDIAEGYSVSREKKESFPLTVTSAQKNPTAFYLCASSTSGTVNQPQHFGDGTRLSIL.

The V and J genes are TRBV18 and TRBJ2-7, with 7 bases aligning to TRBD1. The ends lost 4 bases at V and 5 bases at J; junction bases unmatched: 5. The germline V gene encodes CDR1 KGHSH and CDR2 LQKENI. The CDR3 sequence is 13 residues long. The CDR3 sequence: CASSRTTGNEQYF. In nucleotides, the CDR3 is TGTGCCAGCTCACGCACGACAGGGAACGAGCAGTACTTC.

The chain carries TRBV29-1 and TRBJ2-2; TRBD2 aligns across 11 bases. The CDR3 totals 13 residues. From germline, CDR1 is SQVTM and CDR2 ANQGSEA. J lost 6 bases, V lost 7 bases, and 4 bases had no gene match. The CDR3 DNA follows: TGCAGCGGTAGCGGGGGGGCCGCCGGGGAGCTGTTTTTT. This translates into CSGSGGAAGELFF.

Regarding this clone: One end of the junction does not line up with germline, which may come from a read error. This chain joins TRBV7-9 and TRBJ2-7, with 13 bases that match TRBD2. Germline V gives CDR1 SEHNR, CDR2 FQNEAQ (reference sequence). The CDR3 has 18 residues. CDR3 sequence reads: CASSGGTSGVRPAYEQYF. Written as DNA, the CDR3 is TGTGCCAGCAGCGGGGGGACTAGCGGGGTCAGACCGGCCTATGAGCAGTACTTC.

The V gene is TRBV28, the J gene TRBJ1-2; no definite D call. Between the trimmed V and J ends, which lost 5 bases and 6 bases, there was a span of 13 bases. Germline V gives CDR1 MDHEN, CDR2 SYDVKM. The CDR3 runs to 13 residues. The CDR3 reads CASSLPTDHGYTF. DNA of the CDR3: TGTGCCAGCAGTCTCCCGACTGACCATGGCTACACCTTC.

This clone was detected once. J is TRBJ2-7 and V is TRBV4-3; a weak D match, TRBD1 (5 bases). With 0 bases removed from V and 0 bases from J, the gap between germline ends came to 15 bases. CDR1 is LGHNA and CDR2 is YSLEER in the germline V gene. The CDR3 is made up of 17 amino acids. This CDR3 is CASSQDRGNTFSYEQYF. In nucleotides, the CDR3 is TGCGCCAGCAGCCAAGATAGGGGTAATACATTCTCCTACGAGCAGTACTTC.

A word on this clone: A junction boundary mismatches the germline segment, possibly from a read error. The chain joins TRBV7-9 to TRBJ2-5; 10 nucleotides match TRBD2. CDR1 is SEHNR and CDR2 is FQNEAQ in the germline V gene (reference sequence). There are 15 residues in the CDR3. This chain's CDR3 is CASSLLAGNEETQYF. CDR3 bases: TGTGCCAGCAGCCTACTAGCGGGGAACGAAGAAACCCAGTACTTC. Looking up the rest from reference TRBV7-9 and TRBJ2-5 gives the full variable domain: DTGVSQNPRHKITKRGQNVTFRCDPISEHNRLYWYRQTLGQGPEFLTYFQNEAQLEKSRLLSDRFSAERPKGSFSTLEIQRTEQGDSAMYLCASSLLAGNEETQYFGPGTRLLVL.